This T cell receptor (beta chain) stems from a study of blood T cell repertoires in COVID-19. Assay used: immunoSEQ multiplex PCR; TCRdb lists only in-frame clones, some missing. The table has approximately 220,000 clones, 83% seen once. The germline V gene encodes CDR1 MDHEN and CDR2 SYDVKM. The CDR3 sequence is 14 residues long. J was trimmed by 6 bases and V by 3 bases; bases with no gene match: 5. The chain joins TRBV28 to TRBJ2-4, with TRBD1 identical over 7 bases. The receptor's source is a middle-aged woman who had been exposed to COVID-19. Sample: PBMCs or T cells enriched from blood (not recorded which). The CDR3 spells CASSLVGGANIQYF. CDR3 coding DNA: TGTGCCAGCAGTTTGGTAGGGGGCGCAAACATTCAGTACTTC.